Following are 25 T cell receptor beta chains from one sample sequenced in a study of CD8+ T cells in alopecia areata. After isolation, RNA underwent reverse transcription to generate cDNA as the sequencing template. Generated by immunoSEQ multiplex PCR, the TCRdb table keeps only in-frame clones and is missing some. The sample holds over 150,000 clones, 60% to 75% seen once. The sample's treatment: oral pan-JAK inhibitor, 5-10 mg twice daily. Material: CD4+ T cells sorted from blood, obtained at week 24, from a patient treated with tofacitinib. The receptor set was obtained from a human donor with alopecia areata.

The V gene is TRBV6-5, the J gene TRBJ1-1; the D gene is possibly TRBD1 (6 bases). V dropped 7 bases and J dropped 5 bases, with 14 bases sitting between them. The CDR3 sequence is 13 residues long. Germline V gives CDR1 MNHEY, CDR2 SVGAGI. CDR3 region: CASTQGRGTEAFF. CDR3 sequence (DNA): TGTGCCAGCACCCAAGGGAGGGGGACTGAAGCTTTCTTT.

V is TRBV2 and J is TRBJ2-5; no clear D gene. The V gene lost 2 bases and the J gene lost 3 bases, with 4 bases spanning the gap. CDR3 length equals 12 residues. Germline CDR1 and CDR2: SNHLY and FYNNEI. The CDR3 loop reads CASSELEETQYF. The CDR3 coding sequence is TGTGCCAGCAGTGAACTAGAAGAGACCCAGTACTTC.

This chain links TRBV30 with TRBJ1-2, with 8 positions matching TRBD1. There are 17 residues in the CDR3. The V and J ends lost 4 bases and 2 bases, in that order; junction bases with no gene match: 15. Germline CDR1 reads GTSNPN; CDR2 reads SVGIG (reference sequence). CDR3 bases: TGTGCCTGGACTCTGTACCCCGGACAGGGACTGAACTATGGCTACACCTTC. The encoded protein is CAWTLYPGQGLNYGYTF.

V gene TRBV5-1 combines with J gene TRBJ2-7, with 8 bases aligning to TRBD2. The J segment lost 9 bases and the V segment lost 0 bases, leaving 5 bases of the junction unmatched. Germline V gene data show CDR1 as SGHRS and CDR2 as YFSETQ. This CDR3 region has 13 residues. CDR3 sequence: CASSLARGEVQYF. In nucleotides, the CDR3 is TGCGCCAGCAGCTTGGCGCGGGGGGAAGTGCAGTACTTC. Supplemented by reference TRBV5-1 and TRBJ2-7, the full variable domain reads KAGVTQTPRYLIKTRGQQVTLSCSPISGHRSVSWYQQTPGQGLQFLFEYFSETQRNKGNFPGRFSGRQFSNSRSEMNVSTLELGDSALYLCASSLARGEVQYFGPGTRLTVT.

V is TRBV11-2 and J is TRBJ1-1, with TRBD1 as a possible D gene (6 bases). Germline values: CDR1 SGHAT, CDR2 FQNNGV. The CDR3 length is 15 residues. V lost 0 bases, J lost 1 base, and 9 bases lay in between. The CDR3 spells CASSLEGQPNTEAFF. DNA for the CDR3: TGTGCCAGCAGCTTAGAAGGACAGCCGAACACTGAAGCTTTCTTT.

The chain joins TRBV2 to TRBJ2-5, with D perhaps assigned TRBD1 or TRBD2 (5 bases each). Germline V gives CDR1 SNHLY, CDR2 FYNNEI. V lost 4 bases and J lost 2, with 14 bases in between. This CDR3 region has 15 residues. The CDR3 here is CASSANPGPQETQYF. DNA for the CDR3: TGTGCCAGCAGTGCCAACCCGGGACCGCAAGAGACCCAGTACTTC.

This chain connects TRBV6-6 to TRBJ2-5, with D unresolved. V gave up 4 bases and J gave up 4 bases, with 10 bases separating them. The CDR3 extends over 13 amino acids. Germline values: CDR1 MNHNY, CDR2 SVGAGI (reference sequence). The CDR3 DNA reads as TGTGCCAGCAGTTTCTACCCTAGAGAGACCCAGTACTTC. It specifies CASSFYPRETQYF.

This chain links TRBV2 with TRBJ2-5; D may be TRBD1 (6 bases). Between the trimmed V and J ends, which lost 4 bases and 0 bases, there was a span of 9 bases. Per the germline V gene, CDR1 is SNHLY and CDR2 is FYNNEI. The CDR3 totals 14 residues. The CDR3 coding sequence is TGTGCCAGCAGTGCATGGACAGACCAAGAGACCCAGTACTTC. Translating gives CASSAWTDQETQYF.

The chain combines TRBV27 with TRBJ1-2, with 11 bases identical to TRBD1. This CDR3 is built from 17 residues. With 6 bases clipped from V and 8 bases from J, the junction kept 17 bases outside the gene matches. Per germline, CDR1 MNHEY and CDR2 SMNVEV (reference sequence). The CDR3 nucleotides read TGTGCCAGCAGAATAATAACCGGGACAGGGGGAGTTGGCGGCTACACCTTC. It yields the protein CASRIITGTGGVGGYTF.

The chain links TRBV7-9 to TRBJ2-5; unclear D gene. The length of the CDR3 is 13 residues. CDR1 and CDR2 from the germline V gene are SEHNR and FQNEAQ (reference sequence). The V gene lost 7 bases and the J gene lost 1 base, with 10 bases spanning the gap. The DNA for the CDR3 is TGTGCCAGCAAGATCGGTTCCCAAGAGACCCAGTACTTC. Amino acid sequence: CASKIGSQETQYF.

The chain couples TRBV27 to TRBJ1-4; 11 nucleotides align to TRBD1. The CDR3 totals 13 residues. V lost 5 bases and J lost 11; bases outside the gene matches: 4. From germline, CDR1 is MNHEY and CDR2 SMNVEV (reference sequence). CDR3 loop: CASSPGQGAKLFF. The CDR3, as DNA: TGTGCCAGCAGTCCAGGACAGGGGGCTAAACTGTTTTTT.

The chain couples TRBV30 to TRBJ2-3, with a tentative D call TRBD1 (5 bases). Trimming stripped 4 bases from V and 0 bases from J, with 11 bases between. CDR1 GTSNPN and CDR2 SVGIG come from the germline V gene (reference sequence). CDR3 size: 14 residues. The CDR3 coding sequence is TGTGCCTGGAAGGCAGGGATAAGCACAGATACGCAGTATTTT. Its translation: CAWKAGISTDTQYF. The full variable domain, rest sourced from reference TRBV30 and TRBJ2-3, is SQTIHQWPATLVQPVGSPLSLECTVEGTSNPNLYWYRQAAGRGLQLLFYSVGIGQISSEVPQNLSASRPQDRQFILSSKKLLLSDSGFYLCAWKAGISTDTQYFGPGTRLTVL.

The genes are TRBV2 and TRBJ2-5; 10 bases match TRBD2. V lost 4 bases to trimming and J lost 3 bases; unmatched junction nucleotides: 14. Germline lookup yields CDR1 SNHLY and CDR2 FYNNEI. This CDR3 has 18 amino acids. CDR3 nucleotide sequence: TGTGCCAGCAGTGTTCTCACTAGCGGGGACACGGGAGAAGAGACCCAGTACTTC. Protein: CASSVLTSGDTGEETQYF.

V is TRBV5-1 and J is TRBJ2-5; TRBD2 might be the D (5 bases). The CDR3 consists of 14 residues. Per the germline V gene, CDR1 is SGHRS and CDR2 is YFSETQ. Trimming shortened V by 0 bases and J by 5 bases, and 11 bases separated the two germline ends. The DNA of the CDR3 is TGCGCCAGCAGCTTGGGTGGACTCTTGGAGACCCAGTACTTC. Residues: CASSLGGLLETQYF.

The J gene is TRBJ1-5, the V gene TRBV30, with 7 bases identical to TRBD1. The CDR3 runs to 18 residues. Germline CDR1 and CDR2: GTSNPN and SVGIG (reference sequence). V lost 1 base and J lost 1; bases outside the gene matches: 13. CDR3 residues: CAWSDPVNPTGSNQPQHF. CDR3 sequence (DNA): TGTGCCTGGAGTGACCCAGTCAATCCGACAGGGAGCAATCAGCCCCAGCATTTT.

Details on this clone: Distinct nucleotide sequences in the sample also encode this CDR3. CDR3 DNA sequence: TGTGCCAGCAGCTTAGTTCCAACCGGGGAGCTGTTTTTT. This encodes CASSLVPTGELFF. The gene calls are TRBV11-3 and TRBJ2-2; D unresolved. CDR1 is SGHNT, CDR2 YENEEA, per germline. Trimming removed 1 base at V and 5 bases at J, with 5 bases between. CDR3 length: 13 amino acids.

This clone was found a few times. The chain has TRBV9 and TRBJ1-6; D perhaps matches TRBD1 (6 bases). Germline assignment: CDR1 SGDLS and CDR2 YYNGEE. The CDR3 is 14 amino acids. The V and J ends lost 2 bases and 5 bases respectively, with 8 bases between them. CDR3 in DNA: TGTGCCAGCAGCGTCACAGGGAATAATTCACCCCTCCACTTT. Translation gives CASSVTGNNSPLHF.

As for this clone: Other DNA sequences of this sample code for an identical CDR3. CDR3 DNA sequence: TGTGCCAGCAGCACTGACTCTAACTATGGCTACACCTTC. This encodes CASSTDSNYGYTF. The chain joins TRBV7-9 to TRBJ1-2, with D unclear. Per germline, CDR1 SEHNR and CDR2 FQNEAQ (reference sequence). The ends were cut back, 5 bases at V and 0 bases at J, with 7 bases in the middle. This CDR3 spans 13 amino acids.

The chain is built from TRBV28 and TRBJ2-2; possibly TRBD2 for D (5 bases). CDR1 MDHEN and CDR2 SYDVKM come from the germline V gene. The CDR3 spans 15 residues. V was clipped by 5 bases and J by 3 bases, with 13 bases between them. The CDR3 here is CASSPPRGDTGELFF. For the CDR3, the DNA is TGTGCCAGCAGTCCCCCCCGGGGAGACACCGGGGAGCTGTTTTTT.

The CDR3 bases are TGCGCCAGCAGCCAAGATACAGGGCGGGACTATGGCTACACCTTC. Its protein product is CASSQDTGRDYGYTF. The chain combines TRBV4-1 with TRBJ1-2; TRBD1 might be the D (6 bases). The CDR3 totals 15 residues. From germline, CDR1 is MGHRA and CDR2 YSYEKL. V was cut by 0 bases and J by 3 bases, with 11 bases left in between.

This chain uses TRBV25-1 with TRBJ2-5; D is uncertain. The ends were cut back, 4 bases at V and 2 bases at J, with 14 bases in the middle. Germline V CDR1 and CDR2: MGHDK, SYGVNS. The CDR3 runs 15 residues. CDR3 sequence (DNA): TGTGCCAGCAGTGTCGGCGTAGGGCCTCAAGAGACCCAGTACTTC. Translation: CASSVGVGPQETQYF.

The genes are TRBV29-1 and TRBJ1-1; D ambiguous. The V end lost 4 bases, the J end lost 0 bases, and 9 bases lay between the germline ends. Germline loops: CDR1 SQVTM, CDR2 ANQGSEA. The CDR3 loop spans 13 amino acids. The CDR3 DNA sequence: TGCAGCGTTGGCGGCCAGTTGAACACTGAAGCTTTCTTT. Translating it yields CSVGGQLNTEAFF.

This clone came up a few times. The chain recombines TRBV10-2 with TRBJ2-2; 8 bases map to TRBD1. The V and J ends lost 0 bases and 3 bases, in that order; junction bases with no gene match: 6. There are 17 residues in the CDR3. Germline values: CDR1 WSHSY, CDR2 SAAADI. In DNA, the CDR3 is TGCGCCAGCAGTGAGTCGAAGAGGACAGGGCACACCGGGGAGCTGTTTTTT. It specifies CASSESKRTGHTGELFF.

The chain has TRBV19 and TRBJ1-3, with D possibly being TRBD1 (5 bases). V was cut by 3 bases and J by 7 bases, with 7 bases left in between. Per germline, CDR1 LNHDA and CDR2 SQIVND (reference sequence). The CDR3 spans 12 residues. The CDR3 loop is CASSISGNTIYF. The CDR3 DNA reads TGTGCCAGTAGTATCTCAGGGAACACCATATATTTT.

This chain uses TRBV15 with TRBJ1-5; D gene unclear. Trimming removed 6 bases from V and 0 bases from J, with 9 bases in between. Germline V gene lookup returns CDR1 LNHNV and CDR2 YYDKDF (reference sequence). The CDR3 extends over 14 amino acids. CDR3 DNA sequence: TGTGCCACCAGAGGAGGGAATAGCAATCAGCCCCAGCATTTT. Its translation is CATRGGNSNQPQHF.